This TCR beta chain is drawn from a study of cytomegalovirus exposure and HLA in healthy donors. The donors were part of the validation cohort of fewer than 150 subjects. That cohort was separate from the first cohort, which comprised fewer than 800 subjects. Study-level findings and limits: Subsequent analysis revealed that first-cohort TCR clusters tended to co-occur in the 120 validation repertoires. Among TCR beta chains, those listed as cytomegalovirus-associated numbered around 180.

Repertoires were generated with immunoSEQ multiplex PCR, while TCRdb's copy carries only in-frame clones and drops some. The sample includes roughly 60,000 clones, just under 95% of them seen just once. CDR1 and CDR2 from the germline V gene are SEHNR and FQNEAQ (reference sequence). The CDR3 runs 14 residues. Trimming stripped 7 bases from V and 0 bases from J, with 12 bases between. As regards this clone: The antigen is unknown.

The J gene is TRBJ1-1, the V gene TRBV7-9; D uncertain. This sequence was found in a man aged 18 to 35 in good health and CMV-seronegative. The sequenced sample consisted of PBMCs. For the CDR3, the DNA is TGTGCCAGCACTCCAGTCGCCATGAACACTGAAGCTTTCTTT. Translating gives CASTPVAMNTEAFF.